A selection of T cell receptor beta chains follows, all from one sample in a study of shared clonotypes between healthy human individuals. Method: immunoSEQ multiplex PCR; TCRdb's copy keeps in-frame clones and lacks some. The sample records hundreds of thousands of clones, around 73% being singletons. The sequenced material came from memory CD4+ T cells sorted from blood. These receptor sequences come from a young woman in good health. Both conserved end residues are part of each CDR3. The order of the fields is D gene, V gene, clone size, J gene, CDR3 DNA, CDR3 protein. D genes are given only for firm matches. Not all rows give a size; the values are once, few, many and, for expanded clones, a class.

D: NA; V: TRBV4-1; size: few; J: TRBJ1-3; DNA: TGCGCCAGCAGCCAAGAGAGGGCCAGCTCTGGAAACACCATATATTTT; CDR3: CASSQERASSGNTIYF
D: NA; V: TRBV19; size: few; J: TRBJ1-4; DNA: TGTGCCACCGCATCCACCGGGTCGCCTGAAAAACTGTTTTTT; CDR3: CATASTGSPEKLFF
D: TRBD1; V: TRBV28; size: many; J: TRBJ2-7; DNA: TGTGCCAGCAGTCCTCCCGGGACAGGGGGGTACGAGCAGTACTTC; CDR3: CASSPPGTGGYEQYF
D: NA; V: TRBV28; size: NA; J: TRBJ2-7; DNA: TGTGCCAGCAGGCTAGGGGCGGGGCTCGGCTACGAGCAGTACTTC; CDR3: CASRLGAGLGYEQYF
D: TRBD2; V: TRBV9; size: NA; J: TRBJ2-7; DNA: TGTGCCAGCAGCGTAGGGCCGGGAGGAACCTACGAGCAGTACTTC; CDR3: CASSVGPGGTYEQYF
D: NA; V: TRBV9; size: NA; J: TRBJ2-5; DNA: TGTGCCAGCAGCGTAGTCCCGCAAACAGGGGAGACCCAGTACTTC; CDR3: CASSVVPQTGETQYF
D: TRBD2; V: TRBV15; size: NA; J: TRBJ2-7; DNA: TGTGCCACCAGCAGAGAGGGTACCGGGACTAGCGGGAAATACGAGCAGTACTTC; CDR3: CATSREGTGTSGKYEQYF
D: TRBD1; V: TRBV5-1; size: NA; J: TRBJ2-7; DNA: TGCGCCAGCAGCTGGCGACAGGGGAACTACGAGCAGTACTTC; CDR3: CASSWRQGNYEQYF
D: NA; V: TRBV5-1; size: few; J: TRBJ2-1; DNA: TGCGCCAGCAGCTTGGATACCAGCGGCTACAATGAGCAGTTCTTC; CDR3: CASSLDTSGYNEQFF
D: NA; V: TRBV11-3; size: NA; J: TRBJ2-1; DNA: TGTGCCAGCAGCTTCAGTTCCTACAATGAGCAGTTCTTC; CDR3: CASSFSSYNEQFF
D: NA; V: TRBV28; size: many; J: TRBJ1-5; DNA: TGTGCCAGCGGGTACGCCGGGACCCTTGGGGGCCAGCCCCAGCATTTT; CDR3: CASGYAGTLGGQPQHF
D: NA; V: TRBV18; size: NA; J: TRBJ2-5; DNA: TGTGCCAGCTCACTGGGACGAGGGTCTCTGGAGACCCAGTACTTC; CDR3: CASSLGRGSLETQYF
D: TRBD2; V: TRBV7-9; size: NA; J: TRBJ2-7; DNA: TGTGCCAGCAGCTTAGCGCTAGCGGGGGCCTCCTACGAGCAGTACTTC; CDR3: CASSLALAGASYEQYF
D: NA; V: TRBV6-5; size: NA; J: TRBJ2-7; DNA: TGTGCCAGCAGCGTCATGGACAGATCCTACGAGCAGTACTTC; CDR3: CASSVMDRSYEQYF
D: TRBD1; V: TRBV27; size: once; J: TRBJ2-5; DNA: TGTGCCAGCAGTTCGTACGGGACAGCTATCCAAGAGACCCAGTACTTC; CDR3: CASSSYGTAIQETQYF
D: NA; V: TRBV6-6; size: NA; J: TRBJ2-3; DNA: TGTGCCAGCAGTTACCCCCCGCGGGGTCGAGCGGTGACGCAGTATTTT; CDR3: CASSYPPRGRAVTQYF
D: TRBD2; V: TRBV7-2; size: many; J: TRBJ2-7; DNA: TGTGCCAGCAGCTCGCGGGAGGCGCACGAGCAGTACTTC; CDR3: CASSSREAHEQYF
D: NA; V: TRBV19; size: NA; J: TRBJ1-1; DNA: TGTGCCAGTAGTATGCCCCGAGGTCTACAGGAGAGAAAAACTGAAGCTTTCTTT; CDR3: CASSMPRGLQERKTEAFF
D: TRBD2; V: TRBV6-5; size: NA; J: TRBJ2-3; DNA: TGTGCCAGCAGGATTAGCGGGGAACGTACAGATACGCAGTATTTT; CDR3: CASRISGERTDTQYF
D: TRBD1; V: TRBV27; size: few; J: TRBJ1-1; DNA: TGTGCCAGCAGTAGGGACAGGAACACTGAAGCTTTCTTT; CDR3: CASSRDRNTEAFF
D: NA; V: TRBV5-1; size: NA; J: TRBJ2-7; DNA: TGTGCCAGCAGCTTGAGTGGCGGCCGGGCCTACGAGCAGTACTTC; CDR3: CASSLSGGRAYEQYF
D: TRBD2; V: TRBV6-5; size: once; J: TRBJ2-1; DNA: TGTGCCAGCAGAGGACTAGTCGCTGAGCAGTTCTTC; CDR3: CASRGLVAEQFF
D: NA; V: TRBV19; size: NA; J: TRBJ1-4; DNA: TGTGCCAGTAGTACTTGGGACGGGGTTGAAAAACTGTTTTTT; CDR3: CASSTWDGVEKLFF
D: NA; V: TRBV4-2; size: NA; J: TRBJ1-1; DNA: TGTGCCAGCAGCCAGACGGGACGGCGGAACACTGAAGCTTTCTTT; CDR3: CASSQTGRRNTEAFF
D: TRBD1; V: TRBV6-1; size: many; J: TRBJ1-1; DNA: TGTGCCAGCAGGACAGGGGGCGAAGTCACTGAAGCTTTCTTT; CDR3: CASRTGGEVTEAFF
D: TRBD2; V: TRBV9; size: NA; J: TRBJ2-1; DNA: TGTGCCAGCAGCTCAAGCGGGAGTAGCTACAATGAGCAGTTCTTC; CDR3: CASSSSGSSYNEQFF
D: NA; V: TRBV30; size: NA; J: TRBJ2-5; DNA: TGTGCCTGGAGGCCGGGCAGCTCGTACCAAGAGACCCAGTACTTC; CDR3: CAWRPGSSYQETQYF
D: TRBD1; V: TRBV6-6; size: NA; J: TRBJ1-2; DNA: TGTGCCAGCAGTTTCCGGGACAGGGGATCCTATGGCTACACCTTC; CDR3: CASSFRDRGSYGYTF
D: TRBD1; V: TRBV5-6; size: NA; J: TRBJ1-4; DNA: TGTGCCAGCAGCCCGCAGGGGGCGGCTAATGAAAAACTGTTTTTT; CDR3: CASSPQGAANEKLFF
D: TRBD1; V: TRBV28; size: NA; J: TRBJ1-3; DNA: TGTGCCAGCAGTACGGGACAGGGGACAATTAACGGAAACACCATATATTTT; CDR3: CASSTGQGTINGNTIYF
D: NA; V: TRBV28; size: NA; J: TRBJ2-7; DNA: TGTGCCAGCAGTTCGGGCCAGAAGCATGGCGAGCAGTACTTC; CDR3: CASSSGQKHGEQYF
D: NA; V: TRBV27; size: NA; J: TRBJ2-1; DNA: TGTGCCAGCAAGGGGGTAGAGTTGAATGAGCAGTTCTTC; CDR3: CASKGVELNEQFF
D: TRBD2; V: TRBV4-2; size: NA; J: TRBJ2-1; DNA: TGTGCCAGCAGCCACCCCCTGGGGGGGAGGGCCGACGAGAATGAGCAGTTCTTC; CDR3: CASSHPLGGRADENEQFF
D: TRBD1; V: TRBV5-1; size: NA; J: TRBJ1-5; DNA: TGCGCCAGCAGCCCTGAGACAGGGCTGGGTCAGCCCCAGCATTTT; CDR3: CASSPETGLGQPQHF
D: NA; V: TRBV5-1; size: NA; J: TRBJ2-7; DNA: TGCGCCAGCAAACTTGAGGTTACCTACGAGCAGTACTTC; CDR3: CASKLEVTYEQYF
D: NA; V: TRBV7-2; size: NA; J: TRBJ2-5; DNA: TGTGCCAGCAGCTCCTATTATCCCCAAGAGACCCAGTACTTC; CDR3: CASSSYYPQETQYF
D: NA; V: TRBV7-8; size: NA; J: TRBJ1-5; DNA: TGTGCCAGCAGCTTAGCGGATGCCAGGCTGGGGCCCCAGCATTTT; CDR3: CASSLADARLGPQHF
D: NA; V: TRBV28; size: NA; J: TRBJ2-1; DNA: TGTGCCAGCAGCACTCTTGTACCGGCAGGGGAGCAGTTCTTC; CDR3: CASSTLVPAGEQFF
D: NA; V: TRBV7-2; size: NA; J: TRBJ1-1; DNA: TGTGCCAGCAGCTTAGGACAGAACACTGAAGCTTTCTTT; CDR3: CASSLGQNTEAFF
D: NA; V: TRBV4-2; size: NA; J: TRBJ1-4; DNA: TGTGCCAGCAGCCAAGGTACCGGAGAAGCCGTCTTTGCAACTAATGAAAAACTGTTTTTT; CDR3: CASSQGTGEAVFATNEKLFF
D: TRBD1; V: TRBV7-8; size: once; J: TRBJ2-5; DNA: TGTGCCAGCACGCGGTATCGGGACAGGGACCAAGAGACCCAGTACTTC; CDR3: CASTRYRDRDQETQYF
D: NA; V: TRBV19; size: NA; J: TRBJ1-1; DNA: TGTGCCAGTAGTTCAGCCCTGAACACTGAAGCTTTCTTT; CDR3: CASSSALNTEAFF
D: NA; V: TRBV6-1; size: NA; J: TRBJ1-3; DNA: TGTGCCATCCCGACGGCCTCTGGAAACACCATATATTTT; CDR3: CAIPTASGNTIYF
D: NA; V: TRBV6-4; size: NA; J: TRBJ1-4; DNA: TGTGCCAGCAGTGACCGGCACAGCGAGTTTAATGAAAAACTGTTTTTT; CDR3: CASSDRHSEFNEKLFF
D: NA; V: TRBV5-1; size: many; J: TRBJ2-7; DNA: TGCGCCAGCAGCTTCGGGGGACAGCCATACGAGCAGTACTTC; CDR3: CASSFGGQPYEQYF
D: TRBD1; V: TRBV29-1; size: few; J: TRBJ1-2; DNA: TGCAGCGCCTCGGACAGGGTACTGGGGGGCTACACCTTC; CDR3: CSASDRVLGGYTF
D: NA; V: TRBV5-1; size: NA; J: TRBJ1-1; DNA: TGCGCCAGCAGCTTGGTGGGTGCGCTTGGTGAAGCTTTCTTT; CDR3: CASSLVGALGEAFF
D: TRBD2; V: TRBV7-2; size: few; J: TRBJ2-2; DNA: TGTGCCAGCAGCAAGCGGGCCAGCGGGAGCCCTTTGTTTCAAGGGGAGCTGTTTTTT; CDR3: CASSKRASGSPLFQGELFF
D: TRBD2; V: TRBV5-1; size: NA; J: TRBJ2-1; DNA: TGCGCCAGCAGCTTGGCGGTACTAGCGGGAGCTCTCAATGAGCAGTTCTTC; CDR3: CASSLAVLAGALNEQFF
D: TRBD2; V: TRBV4-1; size: NA; J: TRBJ2-7; DNA: TGCGCCAGCAGCCCCGCAGCGGGAGAAACCGGCGAGCAGTACTTC; CDR3: CASSPAAGETGEQYF
D: TRBD2; V: TRBV29-1; size: NA; J: TRBJ2-5; DNA: TGCAGCTTCCGGGGGGTCTCAGAGACCCAGTACTTC; CDR3: CSFRGVSETQYF
D: TRBD1; V: TRBV27; size: NA; J: TRBJ2-1; DNA: TGTGCCACCCGGACAGGGGTGGGACCGGCGTTCTTC; CDR3: CATRTGVGPAFF
D: NA; V: TRBV5-8; size: NA; J: TRBJ1-1; DNA: TGTGCCAGCCACTTAAACACTGAAGCTTTCTTT; CDR3: CASHLNTEAFF